A single sample is the source of the 7 T cell receptor beta chains below, sequenced in a study of T cells in Graves' hyperthyroidism and ophthalmopathy. The source material, RNA transcripts, was used to amplify TCR beta CDR3 regions. The HTBI primer set was used in a first-round RT-PCR of the TCR CDR3. TCRdb ran MiXCR on the multiplex PCR reads and lists one entry per CDR3 protein. The sample lists 800,000 or so distinct CDR3 sequences, approximately 40% occurring once. Sequencing was performed on blood. The source is a young man with Graves' hyperthyroidism.

This clonotype was recorded at least ten times. This rearrangement joins TRBV12-3 or TRBV12-4 to TRBJ1-5; no reliable D call. V lost 1 base and J 7 bases, leaving 11 bases between the germline ends. The CDR3 extends over 14 amino acids. The CDR3, as DNA: TGTGCCAGCAGTTTAGAGGCAGGTAGGCAGCCCCAGCATTTT. Translation gives CASSLEAGRQPQHF.

This clonotype came up once. Relative to the germline gene, one junction end is altered; a read error may explain this. The chain links TRBV4-1 to TRBJ2-5, with D perhaps TRBD1 (6 bases). The germline V gene encodes CDR1 MGHRA and CDR2 YSYEKL. CDR3 length equals 14 residues. CDR3 loop: CASSQDPGVEIQYF. The CDR3 DNA follows: TGCGCCAGCAGCCAAGATCCAGGGGTGGAGATCCAGTACTTC.

The rearrangement links TRBV10-3 to TRBJ1-3; D is undetermined. Germline V gene data show CDR1 as ENHRY and CDR2 as SYGVKD. V gave up 4 bases and J gave up 11 bases, with 3 bases separating them. The CDR3 is 9 residues long. This chain's CDR3 is CAISAAIYF. As DNA, the CDR3 is TGTGCCATCAGTGCAGCCATATATTTT.

In its sample, this clonotype was seen many times. The gene calls are TRBV29-1 and TRBJ1-2; no clear D. CDR1 and CDR2 from the germline V gene are SQVTM and ANQGSEA. V was trimmed by 6 bases and J by 8 bases, leaving 7 bases between them. The CDR3 is 9 residues long. Written as DNA, the CDR3 is TGCAGCGTCGAGGGAGGCTACACCTTC. It translates to CSVEGGYTF.

This clonotype was observed a handful of times. The V and J genes are TRBV11-2 and TRBJ2-7; no clear D. Germline CDR1 reads SGHAT; CDR2 reads FQNNGV. The CDR3 runs to 14 residues. V gave up 1 base and J gave up 0 bases, with 7 bases separating them. CDR3: CASSLGVNSYEQYF. The CDR3 DNA reads as TGTGCCAGCAGCTTAGGAGTTAACTCCTACGAGCAGTACTTC.

The CDR3 DNA follows: TGCAGCTCCCAGGGAGGGACGAACACTGAAGCTTTCTTT. Its translation: CSSQGGTNTEAFF. The chain carries TRBV29-1 and TRBJ1-1, with TRBD1 as a possible D gene (5 bases). Trimming left V 8 bases short and J 1 base short, with 14 bases between. Per germline, CDR1 SQVTM and CDR2 ANQGSEA. This CDR3 has 13 amino acids.

Only one count was recorded for this clonotype. The genes are TRBV19 and TRBJ1-5; D gene unclear. Germline loops: CDR1 LNHDA, CDR2 SQIVND (reference sequence). The CDR3 covers 14 residues. V gave up 4 bases and J gave up 0 bases, with 7 bases separating them. This chain's CDR3 is CASSRENSNQPQHF. CDR3 coding DNA: TGTGCCAGTAGTAGAGAGAATAGCAATCAGCCCCAGCATTTT.